This T cell receptor beta chain was documented in a study of T cell changes during pregnancy in multiple sclerosis. CDR1 is MGHRA and CDR2 is YSYEKL in the germline V gene. The V gene end was trimmed by 4 bases and the J gene end by 6 bases; junction bases not matched to a gene: 13. This CDR3 is 16 amino acids long. TCRdb's copy holds only in-frame clones and misses some; the assay was immunoSEQ multiplex PCR. The data hold about 20,000 clones, with about 90% observed a single time. The sequence came from a female donor in good health, enrolled as a control in a pregnancy study. The chain is built from TRBV4-1 and TRBJ2-3; 7 bases fit TRBD2. The sequencing used CD8+ T cells from peripheral blood mononuclear cells, collected in the second trimester of pregnancy. CDR3 in amino acids: CASSLVVGGLGDTQYF. The CDR3 coding sequence is TGCGCCAGCAGCCTCGTAGTCGGGGGGTTAGGGGATACGCAGTATTTT.